This TCR beta chain was observed in a study of neoadjuvant anti-PD-1 for oral cavity cancer. Overall study: Patients mostly received three to four biweekly nivolumab doses at 3 mg/kg before surgery. Non-progressing patients received a fourth nivolumab dose near day 43, then surgery on days 50-56.

The time point here: after neoadjuvant nivolumab, at surgical resection. The patients had HPV-negative, locally advanced oral cavity squamous cell carcinoma. This CDR3 region has 15 residues. Produced via immunoSEQ multiplex PCR; TCRdb's table is partial and in-frame only. In the table there are 12,000 or so clones, 70% to 75% of which are singletons. The specimen was PBMCs, collected after nivolumab (anti-PD-1) treatment. The V gene is TRBV21-1, the J gene TRBJ2-7; the table's D call of TRBD1 was not tested on the DNA. TRBV21-1 is recorded as a pseudogene. This TCR was sampled from a person between 35 and 79 years old with oral cavity squamous cell carcinoma. Here the CDR3 DNA reads TGTGCCAGCAGCAAAGTCCGCAACAGCTCCTACGAGCAGTACTTC. As protein: CASSKVRNSSYEQYF.